These 23 T cell receptor beta chains were all obtained from the same sample, sequenced in a study of blood T cell repertoires in COVID-19. This table comes from immunoSEQ multiplex PCR, and its TCRdb copy is limited to in-frame clones, with some not included. The table includes 95,000 to 110,000 clones, about 86% detected once. Sequencing was carried out using peripheral blood. The receptors were gathered from a human donor in a cohort sampled during active COVID-19.

The chain joins TRBV5-4 to TRBJ2-5; 7 nucleotides agree with TRBD1. Germline trimming cut 4 bases from V and 4 bases from J; bases unmatched to any gene: 7. The V gene's germline CDR1 is SGHNT and CDR2 YYREEE (reference sequence). The CDR3 contains 14 residues. This CDR3 is CASSRTGASETQYF. CDR3 in DNA: TGTGCCAGCAGCCGCACAGGGGCCTCAGAGACCCAGTACTTC.

The V and J genes are TRBV28 and TRBJ2-5; the match to TRBD1 covers 10 bases. This CDR3 has 16 amino acids. Losses at the gene ends were 5 bases for V and 5 bases for J; bases not matched to a gene: 11. From germline, CDR1 is MDHEN and CDR2 SYDVKM. The CDR3 sequence is CASSPPTGGVSETQYF. CDR3 sequence (DNA): TGTGCCAGCAGTCCCCCGACAGGGGGCGTTTCGGAGACCCAGTACTTC.

The chain combines TRBV7-3 with TRBJ1-1, with D perhaps matching TRBD1 (5 bases). The CDR3 has 15 residues. Germline-derived CDR1 and CDR2 are SGHTA and FQGTGA. V was cut by 0 bases and J by 1 base, with 9 bases left in between. The DNA for the CDR3 is TGTGCCAGCAGCTTAACTAGCGGGGGGAACACTGAAGCTTTCTTT. Protein sequence: CASSLTSGGNTEAFF.

V gene TRBV29-1 combines with J gene TRBJ1-2; no clear D gene. Per the germline V gene, CDR1 is SQVTM and CDR2 is ANQGSEA. CDR3 length equals 11 residues. The V gene lost 1 base and the J gene lost 4 bases, with 4 bases spanning the gap. CDR3 in amino acids: CSVEASYGYTF. The DNA for the CDR3 is TGCAGCGTTGAAGCCAGCTATGGCTACACCTTC.

This sequence joins TRBV27 and TRBJ2-3; the match to TRBD2 covers 13 bases. J was trimmed by 4 bases and V by 5 bases; bases with no gene match: 9. The CDR3 is made up of 17 amino acids. The germline V gene has CDR1 MNHEY and CDR2 SMNVEV (reference sequence). The CDR3 bases are TGTGCCAGCAGTCCCCGGACTAGCGGGAGAAGAGCAGATACGCAGTATTTT. It is translated as CASSPRTSGRRADTQYF.

Only one count was recorded for this clone. The V call is TRBV5-1, the J call TRBJ2-1; 7 nucleotides match TRBD2. Trimming at V came to 6 bases and at J to 0 bases, leaving 9 bases not matched to a gene. Germline loops: CDR1 SGHRS, CDR2 YFSETQ. The CDR3 sequence is 16 residues long. The CDR3 DNA reads as TGCGCCAGCAAAAGGGAGGGTGCAAGCTCCTACAATGAGCAGTTCTTC. Its translation is CASKREGASSYNEQFF.

The chain joins TRBV4-2 to TRBJ2-7; 15 bases align to TRBD2. CDR3 size: 18 residues. Germline V gives CDR1 LGHNA, CDR2 YNFKEQ. Losses at the gene ends were 1 base for V and 0 bases for J; bases not matched to a gene: 4. The CDR3 DNA reads TGTGCCAGCAGCCAAGGGACTAGCGGGAGGGCCAGCTCCTACGAGCAGTACTTC. This gives the protein CASSQGTSGRASSYEQYF.

This clone was counted between two and nine times. V gene TRBV7-8 combines with J gene TRBJ1-5; D uncertain. Germline V gives CDR1 SGHVS, CDR2 FQNEAQ. Deletions cut 0 bases from V and 0 bases from J, with 12 bases between. This CDR3 comprises 17 residues. CDR3 nucleotides: TGTGCCAGCAGCTTAGCCAGGAACAAGTATAGCAATCAGCCCCAGCATTTT. Amino acid sequence: CASSLARNKYSNQPQHF.

The chain uses TRBV25-1 and TRBJ1-1; weak D call: TRBD1 (5 bases). CDR1 is MGHDK, CDR2 SYGVNS, per germline. V was cut by 1 base and J by 2 bases, with 8 bases left in between. This CDR3 has 14 residues. CDR3 protein: CASSEWTTNTEAFF. For the CDR3, the DNA is TGTGCCAGCAGTGAATGGACAACAAACACTGAAGCTTTCTTT.

This rearrangement joins TRBV6-5 to TRBJ1-1; a possible D gene is TRBD1 (6 bases). There are 15 residues in the CDR3. V lost 6 bases, J lost 4 bases, and 18 bases lay in between. Germline V lookup: CDR1 MNHEY, CDR2 SVGAGI. CDR3 sequence reads: CASRKGDTRGTEAFF. The CDR3 region has the DNA TGTGCCAGCAGAAAAGGGGACACCCGAGGCACTGAAGCTTTCTTT.

The chain links TRBV28 to TRBJ2-1; 13 bases match TRBD2. J gave up 10 bases and V 10 bases, and 16 bases lay outside the gene matches. The germline V gene has CDR1 MDHEN and CDR2 SYDVKM. This CDR3 is 16 amino acids long. The CDR3, as DNA: TGTGCCACCTCTACTCCGACTAGCGGGGGGTGGAGGGAGCAGTTCTTC. Its protein is CATSTPTSGGWREQFF.

The chain recombines TRBV19 with TRBJ1-3; weak D call: TRBD1 (6 bases). There are 15 residues in the CDR3. Germline V lookup: CDR1 LNHDA, CDR2 SQIVND (reference sequence). Trimming cost V 5 bases and J 0 bases, with 11 bases left between them. CDR3 region: CASSWDKSSGNTIYF. The CDR3 region has the DNA TGTGCCAGTAGTTGGGACAAGAGCTCTGGAAACACCATATATTTT.

V is TRBV7-2 and J is TRBJ1-1, with 7 positions matching TRBD1. Germline V gene data show CDR1 as SGHTA and CDR2 as FQGNSA. Trimming removed 5 bases from V and 3 bases from J; junction bases left unmatched: 3. The CDR3 sequence is 13 residues long. The CDR3 region has the DNA TGTGCCAGCAGCGACACAGGGGACACTGAAGCTTTCTTT. Amino acid sequence: CASSDTGDTEAFF. The complete variable domain, with remaining parts taken from reference TRBV7-2 and TRBJ1-1, reads GAGVSQSPSNKVTEKGKDVELRCDPISGHTALYWYRQSLGQGLEFLIYFQGNSAPDKSGLPSDRFSAERTGGSVSTLTIQRTQQEDSAVYLCASSDTGDTEAFFGQGTRLTVV.

On this clone itself: One end of the junction fails to match germline, which may point to a read error. V usage is TRBV5-6 and J usage is TRBJ1-2, with 10 positions matching TRBD1. The CDR3 extends over 15 amino acids. Germline CDR1 reads SGHDT; CDR2 reads YYEEEE. The CDR3 DNA follows: TGTGCCAGCAGCCCAGCGGGACAGGGGATCTATCGCTACACCTTC. Protein sequence: CASSPAGQGIYRYTF.

The chain recombines TRBV5-6 with TRBJ1-1; D remains ambiguous. The CDR3 totals 12 residues. Germline V gene sequence: CDR1 SGHDT, CDR2 YYEEEE. Trimming took off 5 bases at V and 7 bases at J, with 12 bases between the two ends. CDR3 region: CASSSGVGEAFF. The CDR3 DNA sequence: TGTGCCAGCAGTTCGGGAGTAGGTGAAGCTTTCTTT.

The rearrangement links TRBV27 to TRBJ1-2; no firm D call. CDR3 length equals 13 residues. Trimming took 5 bases from V and 8 from J, leaving 15 bases between them. Germline CDR1 and CDR2: MNHEY and SMNVEV (reference sequence). The CDR3 DNA sequence: TGTGCCAGCAGTGGGCTGCGGGATCTGGGCTACACCTTC. Amino acids: CASSGLRDLGYTF.

The chain links TRBV7-6 to TRBJ1-5; TRBD1 matches 7 bases. Germline V gives CDR1 SGHVS, CDR2 FNYEAQ. J gave up 0 bases and V 1 base, and 6 bases lay outside the gene matches. CDR3 length: 17 residues. The CDR3 coding sequence is TGTGCCAGCAGCTTAGGACAGGGATCCTATAGCAATCAGCCCCAGCATTTT. Translated, it gives CASSLGQGSYSNQPQHF.

The chain recombines TRBV7-9 with TRBJ2-1; 14 nucleotides line up with TRBD2. V trimming: 4 bases; J trimming: 7 bases; junction bases outside the gene matches: 9. The CDR3 consists of 17 residues. Germline CDR1 reads SEHNR; CDR2 reads FQNEAQ (reference sequence). The CDR3: CASSSKRLAGGVNEQFF. In nucleotides, the CDR3 is TGTGCCAGCAGCTCCAAACGACTAGCGGGAGGGGTGAATGAGCAGTTCTTC.

The rearrangement links TRBV14 to TRBJ2-7; TRBD1 aligns across 10 bases. V was clipped by 7 bases and J by 3 bases; unmatched bases: 12. Germline CDR1 is SGHDN and CDR2 is FVKESK. CDR3 length: 16 residues. CDR3: CASTPDRGQGIYEQYF. DNA of the CDR3: TGTGCCAGCACCCCGGATAGGGGACAGGGGATCTACGAGCAGTACTTC. Full variable domain (missing parts from reference TRBV14 and TRBJ2-7): EAGVTQFPSHSVIEKGQTVTLRCDPISGHDNLYWYRRVMGKEIKFLLHFVKESKQDESGMPNNRFLAERTGGTYSTLKVQPAELEDSGVYFCASTPDRGQGIYEQYFGPGTRLTVT.

The chain is built from TRBV18 and TRBJ1-1; 10 nucleotides match TRBD1. From germline, CDR1 is KGHSH and CDR2 LQKENI. This CDR3 comprises 16 residues. V lost 6 bases and J lost 1; bases outside the gene matches: 8. This CDR3 is CASSPGTGVANTEAFF. As DNA, the CDR3 is TGTGCCAGCTCTCCAGGGACAGGGGTCGCGAACACTGAAGCTTTCTTT.

This chain uses TRBV10-3 with TRBJ1-6; D is perhaps TRBD1 (5 bases). Germline values: CDR1 ENHRY, CDR2 SYGVKD. Trimming stripped 6 bases from V and 3 bases from J, with 6 bases between. This CDR3 has 13 amino acids. In nucleotides, the CDR3 is TGTGCCATCAGACAGGTCTATAATTCACCCCTCCACTTT. The encoded protein is CAIRQVYNSPLHF.

The gene calls are TRBV7-9 and TRBJ2-2; 7 bases agree with TRBD2. Germline-derived CDR1 and CDR2 are SEHNR and FQNEAQ (reference sequence). The CDR3 extends over 17 amino acids. V lost 6 bases to trimming and J lost 2 bases; unmatched junction nucleotides: 12. The DNA for the CDR3 is TGTGCCAGCAGTTGGAGTTCTCAGCGGGAAAACACCGGGGAGCTGTTTTTT. Translation gives CASSWSSQRENTGELFF. The variable domain in full, completed from reference TRBV7-9 and TRBJ2-2, reads DTGVSQNPRHKITKRGQNVTFRCDPISEHNRLYWYRQTLGQGPEFLTYFQNEAQLEKSRLLSDRFSAERPKGSFSTLEIQRTEQGDSAMYLCASSWSSQRENTGELFFGEGSRLTVL.

The gene calls are TRBV28 and TRBJ1-2; TRBD1 matches 9 bases. Germline V gene lookup returns CDR1 MDHEN and CDR2 SYDVKM. The CDR3 extends over 14 amino acids. The trim removed 6 bases at V and 8 bases at J, leaving 10 bases unmatched. For the CDR3, the DNA is TGTGCCAGCAGACTACAGGGGGCGAATCGAGGCTACACCTTC. Its translation is CASRLQGANRGYTF.